This entry concerns a single T cell receptor beta chain. This clonotype was picked up a small number of times. What this receptor recognizes is not known. A read error may produce the germline difference seen at one junction end. Preparation of the library involved multiplex PCR. For sequencing, an Illumina HiSeq 4000 was employed. CDR3 regions were amplified by Arm-PCR with iRepertoire HTBI primers to construct TCR beta libraries. Gel purification was performed on PCR products prior to sequencing. The authors' pipeline ran thus. A total of some 60 TRBV and some 15 TRBJ segments were identified across samples and were used for gene usage analysis of CDR3 amino acid clonotypes. COPE and FqMerger were used to merge the filtered high-quality paired reads into contigs. BLAST was used to align contigs to IMGT TRBV, TRBD and TRBJ reference genes, and CDR3 was defined according to IMGT. Any clonotype with a frequency above 0.1% was counted as a highly expanded clone. Shannon entropy served as the measure of repertoire diversity, while the Gini coefficient captured V-J evenness. A clonotype found in more than one individual was treated as public. TCRdb redid the processing of the public reads, applying fastp at Q25 and MiXCR, and retained in-frame beta chains. Under each unique CDR3 protein, matching rows form one entry showing the most common genes and DNA. The V and J calls shown here were made by TCRdb, not taken from the authors' results. The sample includes some 450,000 distinct CDR3 sequences, with around 20% observed a single time. Together, the top ten hold about a quarter of the sample.

For CDR1 and CDR2, the germline V gene lists MDHEN and SYDVKM. The CDR3 numbers 14 residues from cysteine through phenylalanine. The sequence is cut down to CDR3 DNA, 42 bases in frame from base 1. These data are taken from a study of regulatory T cells in long-lasting Graves disease (dated by TCRdb to the early 2020s). In the study overall: Persistent Graves' disease meant more than 5 years of antithyroid drug treatment with TSH receptor autoantibodies that stayed positive. On average, persistent Graves' disease patients in the clinical cohort had been on antithyroid drugs for approximately ten years. A total of around 35 samples underwent TCR sequencing: about 13 from persistent and approximately 20 from newly diagnosed Graves' disease patients. Patients with persistent Graves' disease were compared with patients with newly diagnosed Graves' disease using TCR sequencing and RNA sequencing of peripheral blood. The study was conducted in China and was registered as a clinical trial. Study-wide conclusions, independent of this receptor: The small sample size was acknowledged by the authors as a limitation that may reduce accuracy. The study examined only peripheral blood because the primary lesion, thyroid tissue, could not be accessed. Sequencing and analysis were restricted to the TCR beta chain. Lower TCR Shannon entropy and fewer highly expanded clones were observed in persistent Graves' disease patients than in newly diagnosed patients, which suggested clonal expansion. More public clonotypes were shared among persistent patients (2,741) than among newly diagnosed patients (roughly 1,000). TRBV28, TRBJ1-2 and TRBJ2-5 were preferentially used in persistent disease, while TRBV20-1 and TRBJ2-1 were favored in newly diagnosed disease.

The time point label for this specimen denotes: persistent/refractory GD, antithyroid drugs over 5 years with positive TRAb. For both TCR sequencing and RNA sequencing, RNA was extracted from PBMCs in TRIzol. The diagnosis of Graves' disease followed American Thyroid Association guidelines. The patients came from an endocrinology department in Xi'an, China. Each patient gave about 10 milliliters of peripheral blood, collected in an EDTA anticoagulant tube. Ficoll Paque Plus density gradient separation was used to isolate PBMCs, and no additional T cell sorting was done. An Agilent 2100 Bioanalyzer and agarose gel were used to check RNA quality, while a NanoDrop 2000 measured RNA concentration.

Sequenced here: peripheral blood mononuclear cells (PBMCs), sampled when the disease was refractory, from a patient treated with antithyroid drugs. The chain was built from TRBV28 and TRBJ2-7; the D gene identity is not certain. The clonotype was recovered from a female donor with Graves disease. The CDR3 protein sequence reads: CASSFTRWSYERYF. The DNA is TGTGCCAGCAGTTTTACCAGATGGTCCTACGAGCGGTACTTC.